Below, one T cell receptor (beta chain) is given with its context. This clone has more than one count but fewer than ten. Its binding antigen is unknown. Within one base of it there is no much larger clone, and no base qualities were kept. The source of the sample is a study of blood T cell repertoires in COVID-19 (dated by TCRdb to 2018 to 2021). About the study as a whole: Collaborator samples came from the United States, Italy and Spain and covered acute and convalescent phases of COVID-19. The prospective study material was composed of cDNA or gDNA derived from T cells, B-cell-depleted T cells, or PBMCs. The dataset comprised deeply sampled blood TCRbeta repertoires from subjects exposed to, actively infected with, or recovered from COVID-19. The repertoires were released in a freely available public database intended as a resource for research on the immune response to SARS-CoV-2. Samples were obtained from the ongoing ImmuneRACE study (first 160 participants) and from about 1,300 subjects provided by 6 global collaborators. Sample metadata almost always included a de-identified subject ID, COVID-19 status, age in years and sex. HLA class I and class II types, where available, came from metadata supplied by the sample provider rather than from assay-based typing. What the authors observed across the whole study: Clinical and demographic metadata were provided uncurated, with the amount varying by source and participant.

The germline V gene encodes CDR1 MRHNA and CDR2 SNTAGT. Ends trimmed: V by 10 bases, J by 7 bases; bases unmatched to a gene: 7. CDR3 length: 14 amino acids, cysteine to phenylalanine. Solely the CDR3 DNA is kept, with 42 bases framed from the first base. One collaborating source in Seattle enrolled patients while the patients were actively infected and followed the patients over time throughout the course of disease. Collaborating institutions collected whole blood in K2EDTA tubes following their own protocols. For TCRbeta analysis, collaborator samples were shipped as frozen whole blood, as isolated PBMCs, or as DNA extracted from either sample type. TCRbeta CDR3 regions were amplified from genomic DNA using the immunoSEQ Assay, a bias-controlled multiplex PCR. Per the original workflow: The number of nucleated cells in each sample was estimated by amplification of reference gene primers within the assay. To quantify the absolute abundance of each unique TCRbeta CDR3 rearrangement, sequence reads were collapsed and filtered. For each sample, productive Simpson clonality was calculated by taking the square root of Simpson's diversity index across productive rearrangements. Drawn from immuneACCESS, this table holds only the in-frame rearrangements with V and J called that TCRdb kept. Clones are partly lost; checked studies trace under half to an unresolved V gene and leave the rest unexplained. That table gives V, J and clone size, and the DNA gave D and trimming. Counted in this sample were roughly 250,000 clones; roughly nine tenths of them appeared once. Approximately 12% of the sample goes to the ten largest clones.

The specimen was peripheral blood. Rearrangement joined TRBV6-4 to TRBJ1-6; TRBD1 matches 10 bases in the middle. The sequence came from a woman under 40 with COVID-19, enrolled during active disease. The CDR3 here reads CATRGTGDNSPLHF. Read as DNA, the sequence is TGTGCCACTAGGGGGACAGGGGACAATTCACCCCTCCACTTT.